The 10 T cell receptor beta chains presented below share a single source sample, sequenced in a study of T cell responses to AZD1222 COVID-19 vaccine (dated by TCRdb to the early 2020s). What this sample's time point label stands for: about 28 days (+/-7) after the second vaccine dose. Libraries were built with the immunoSEQ multiplex PCR assay. In TCRdb, the immuneACCESS table is reduced to in-frame sequences with V and J assigned. These tables do not hold every clone; where another copy was compared, an unresolved V gene accounts for under half, and the others remain unexplained. The table for this sample lists tens of thousands of clones; around 81% of them were counted only once. The ten biggest clones cover approximately 26% of the sample. This specimen consisted of peripheral blood, obtained 28 days after the second AZD1222 dose. The source is an adult who received the AZD1222 COVID-19 vaccine.

The table lists this clone with a few counts. The chain carries TRBV27 and TRBJ2-7; no firm D call. Germline assignment: CDR1 MNHEY and CDR2 SMNVEV (reference sequence). Trimming shortened V by 4 bases and J by 1 base, and 17 bases separated the two germline ends. CDR3 length: 16 amino acids. The CDR3 DNA sequence: TGTGCCAGCAGTTCGAGATACGGTACGGATTCCTACGAGCAGTACTTC. Residues: CASSSRYGTDSYEQYF.

This clone was counted once. The rearrangement uses TRBV7-8 and TRBJ1-3; 8 positions match TRBD1. This CDR3 contains 16 residues. V shed 1 base, J shed 5 bases, and the junction held 7 bases outside the gene matches. Germline values: CDR1 SGHVS, CDR2 FQNEAQ. This CDR3 is CASSLGAGGGRNTIYF. The CDR3 nucleotides are TGTGCCAGCAGCTTAGGAGCAGGGGGCGGGAGAAACACCATATATTTT.

V is TRBV19 and J is TRBJ2-7; D tentatively reads TRBD1 or TRBD2 (5 bases each). Germline CDR1 reads LNHDA; CDR2 reads SQIVND (reference sequence). The CDR3 has 15 amino acids. V lost 6 bases and J 6 bases, leaving 21 bases between the germline ends. CDR3 amino acids: CASRNTPRGPGEQYF. DNA of the CDR3: TGTGCCAGTAGAAACACCCCGAGGGGCCCCGGCGAGCAGTACTTC.

This clone was seen once. J is TRBJ2-3 and V is TRBV19; D is ambiguous. Germline values: CDR1 LNHDA, CDR2 SQIVND (reference sequence). The CDR3 runs to 13 residues. V lost 5 bases, J lost 2 bases, and 8 bases lay in between. Written as DNA, the CDR3 is TGTGCCAGTAGTTCTCGCCCCACAGATACGCAGTATTTT. It yields the protein CASSSRPTDTQYF. The whole variable domain, filled in from reference TRBV19 and TRBJ2-3, reads DGGITQSPKYLFRKEGQNVTLSCEQNLNHDAMYWYRQDPGQGLRLIYYSQIVNDFQKGDIAEGYSVSREKKESFPLTVTSAQKNPTAFYLCASSSRPTDTQYFGPGTRLTVL.

This sequence joins TRBV15 and TRBJ2-7; D may be TRBD2 (5 bases). Germline assignment: CDR1 LNHNV and CDR2 YYDKDF (reference sequence). Deletions cut 3 bases from V and 5 bases from J, with 14 bases between. The CDR3 length is 14 residues. The CDR3 DNA sequence: TGTGCCACCAGCAGGACCGGAGAGGGTGACGAGCAGTACTTC. It encodes CATSRTGEGDEQYF. Full variable domain (outside the CDR3, taken from reference TRBV15 and TRBJ2-7): DAMVIQNPRYQVTQFGKPVTLSCSQTLNHNVMYWYQQKSSQAPKLLFHYYDKDFNNEADTPDNFQSRRPNTSFCFLDIRSPGLGDTAMYLCATSRTGEGDEQYFGPGTRLTVT.

This sequence joins TRBV4-1 and TRBJ1-3; D remains ambiguous. This CDR3 has 15 amino acids. V shed 4 bases and J shed 4 bases, with 14 bases lying between them. Germline CDR1 MGHRA, CDR2 YSYEKL. This CDR3 reads CASSPGLLQGNTIYF. CDR3 in DNA: TGCGCCAGCAGCCCGGGCCTTCTTCAGGGAAACACCATATATTTT.

J is TRBJ2-5 and V is TRBV9; D possibly matches TRBD1 or TRBD2 (6 bases each). Germline V gene data show CDR1 as SGDLS and CDR2 as YYNGEE. V was cut by 4 bases and J by 1 base, with 14 bases left in between. The CDR3 is 15 amino acids. The CDR3 spells CASSPRWGAQETQYF. CDR3 nucleotide sequence: TGTGCCAGCAGCCCACGCTGGGGGGCCCAAGAGACCCAGTACTTC.

This clone has only one observation. The V gene is TRBV21-1, the J gene TRBJ2-7; the table's D call of TRBD2 was not tested on the DNA. TRBV21-1 is noted as a pseudogene. The CDR3 length is 15 residues. The CDR3 region has the DNA TGTGCCAGCAGCAAACTTGGCGGGCACCCCTACGAGCAGTACTTC. It codes for CASSKLGGHPYEQYF.

The V call is TRBV7-2, the J call TRBJ1-1; D perhaps matches TRBD1 (5 bases). This CDR3 is built from 14 residues. The V end lost 1 base, the J end lost 5 bases, and 11 bases lay between the germline ends. Germline values: CDR1 SGHTA, CDR2 FQGNSA. CDR3 sequence: CASSLERGRTEAFF. CDR3 bases: TGTGCCAGCAGCTTAGAGAGGGGTCGGACTGAAGCTTTCTTT.

V and J are TRBV28 and TRBJ2-1, with D hard to call. This CDR3 region has 15 residues. Germline V lookup: CDR1 MDHEN, CDR2 SYDVKM. V was trimmed by 2 bases and J by 7 bases, leaving 15 bases between them. The CDR3 region is CASSLLATSGNEQFF. Written as DNA, the CDR3 is TGTGCCAGCAGTTTACTTGCGACCAGTGGGAATGAGCAGTTCTTC.